A single sample gave rise to the 25 T cell receptor beta chains below, sequenced in a study of beta chain features in type 1 diabetes. Isolated RNA was reverse transcribed in full, so expressed TCRB transcripts were sequenced. Sequencing was performed with immunoSEQ multiplex PCR; in TCRdb, only in-frame clones are kept and a portion is missing. The data show around 200,000 clones, with 10% to 15% seen just once and 0.62% held by the top ten. Sequenced: central memory CD4+ T cells from blood. Every receptor here comes from a woman under 30 in good health.

This clone was observed a handful of times. The chain recombines TRBV28 with TRBJ2-7, with 10 bases that match TRBD2. CDR3 length: 15 amino acids. V trimming: 5 bases; J trimming: 3 bases; junction bases outside the gene matches: 7. Per the germline V gene, CDR1 is MDHEN and CDR2 is SYDVKM. DNA for the CDR3: TGTGCCAGCAGTCGGCTACTAGCGGGGTACTACGAGCAGTACTTC. Protein sequence: CASSRLLAGYYEQYF. Full variable domain (remainder filled in from reference TRBV28 and TRBJ2-7): DVKVTQSSRYLVKRTGEKVFLECVQDMDHENMFWYRQDPGLGLRLIYFSYDVKMKEKGDIPEGYSVSREKKERFSLILESASTNQTSMYLCASSRLLAGYYEQYFGPGTRLTVT.

J is TRBJ1-1 and V is TRBV18, with 8 bases that match TRBD1. This CDR3 region has 18 residues. The V gene end was trimmed by 3 bases and the J gene end by 1 base; junction bases not matched to a gene: 13. Germline assignment: CDR1 KGHSH and CDR2 LQKENI. CDR3 region: CASSPDQGYGTGNTEAFF. The CDR3 coding sequence is TGTGCCAGCTCACCGGATCAAGGGTACGGGACAGGGAACACTGAAGCTTTCTTT.

This sequence joins TRBV19 and TRBJ1-1; D is perhaps TRBD1 (5 bases). This CDR3 spans 14 amino acids. CDR1 and CDR2 (germline): LNHDA, SQIVND (reference sequence). Trimming took off 7 bases at V and 1 base at J, with 13 bases between the two ends. CDR3 nucleotide sequence: TGTGCCAGTACCTTAACCGGGGGGAACACTGAAGCTTTCTTT. The encoded protein is CASTLTGGNTEAFF. Filled out from reference TRBV19 and TRBJ1-1, the complete variable domain reads DGGITQSPKYLFRKEGQNVTLSCEQNLNHDAMYWYRQDPGQGLRLIYYSQIVNDFQKGDIAEGYSVSREKKESFPLTVTSAQKNPTAFYLCASTLTGGNTEAFFGQGTRLTVV.

The V gene is TRBV5-4, the J gene TRBJ2-3, with D perhaps TRBD1 (5 bases). Germline assignment: CDR1 SGHNT and CDR2 YYREEE (reference sequence). The germline V and J ends were trimmed by 5 bases and 1 base, with 14 bases remaining between them. The CDR3 is 15 residues long. In DNA form, the CDR3 reads TGTGCCAGCAGATTCAGGGAAGGAGGCACAGATACGCAGTATTTT. Encoded protein: CASRFREGGTDTQYF.

This clone appeared a few times. The rearrangement uses TRBV7-2 and TRBJ2-7; 7 bases are a match to TRBD1. Germline CDR1 is SGHTA and CDR2 is FQGNSA. The ends lost 2 bases at V and 6 bases at J; junction bases unmatched: 10. CDR3 length: 15 amino acids. CDR3: CASSLSSRGLGEQYF. CDR3 nucleotide sequence: TGTGCCAGCAGCTTATCCTCCAGGGGGTTAGGCGAGCAGTACTTC.

This rearrangement joins TRBV6-5 to TRBJ1-5; D may be TRBD1 (6 bases). The germline V gene has CDR1 MNHEY and CDR2 SVGAGI. The CDR3 sequence is 15 residues long. Trimming pared 5 bases from V and 0 bases from J, leaving 11 bases between. CDR3 sequence reads: CASSPDRSSNQPQHF. The DNA of the CDR3 is TGTGCCAGCAGTCCCGACAGGAGTAGCAATCAGCCCCAGCATTTT.

This clone was recorded a few times. This chain links TRBV2 with TRBJ2-7; 7 positions agree with TRBD1. Germline V CDR1 and CDR2: SNHLY, FYNNEI. Germline trimming cut 3 bases from V and 9 bases from J; bases unmatched to any gene: 5. CDR3 length: 12 residues. The CDR3 reads CASSDDRVGQYF. CDR3 sequence (DNA): TGTGCCAGCAGTGATGACAGGGTGGGGCAGTACTTC.

The chain is built from TRBV4-2 and TRBJ2-2; 7 nucleotides agree with TRBD1. Per the germline V gene, CDR1 is LGHNA and CDR2 is YNFKEQ. V shed 5 bases and J 1 base; nucleotides not matched to a gene: 4. There are 15 residues in the CDR3. The chain's CDR3 is CASSATGRNTGELFF. The CDR3 nucleotides read TGTGCCAGCAGCGCGACAGGGAGGAACACCGGGGAGCTGTTTTTT.

This chain uses TRBV7-9 with TRBJ2-7; TRBD2 might be the D (5 bases). Trimming stripped 5 bases from V and 5 bases from J, with 16 bases between. The length of the CDR3 is 14 residues. Germline assignment: CDR1 SEHNR and CDR2 FQNEAQ (reference sequence). Written as DNA, the CDR3 is TGTGCCAGCAGCACGGCTGGCGGGTATGACGAGCAGTACTTC. Amino acid sequence: CASSTAGGYDEQYF.

The CDR3 coding sequence is TGCAGTGAAGGCAGGCAAGAGACCCAGTACTTC. Translated: CSEGRQETQYF. This sequence joins TRBV20-1 and TRBJ2-5, with no clear D. V was trimmed by 7 bases and J by 2 bases, leaving 8 bases between them. Per the germline V gene, CDR1 is DFQATT and CDR2 is SNEGSKA (reference sequence). The CDR3 is made up of 11 amino acids.

The chain joins TRBV29-1 to TRBJ1-2; no clear D. The CDR3 has 12 amino acids. Germline CDR1 SQVTM, CDR2 ANQGSEA. The CDR3 reads CSAQRSDYGYTF. The CDR3 nucleotides are TGCAGTGCCCAGCGATCTGACTATGGCTACACCTTC.

The table lists this clone with a few counts. The gene calls are TRBV29-1 and TRBJ2-7; TRBD2 aligns across 11 bases. Trimming at V came to 6 bases and at J to 2 bases, leaving 6 bases not matched to a gene. The germline V gene has CDR1 SQVTM and CDR2 ANQGSEA. The CDR3 runs 14 residues. CDR3 nucleotide sequence: TGCAGCGTGGATACTAGCGGGGGTACCTACGAGCAGTACTTC. It is translated as CSVDTSGGTYEQYF.

This clone was counted a few times. The rearrangement uses TRBV6-5 and TRBJ1-1, with D tentatively TRBD1 (5 bases). Germline V gene data show CDR1 as MNHEY and CDR2 as SVGAGI. This CDR3 has 14 amino acids. V lost 5 bases, J lost 6 bases, and 16 bases lay in between. In DNA, the CDR3 is TGTGCCAGCAGTACCCGACGGGGGATCGCTGAAGCTTTCTTT. This translates into CASSTRRGIAEAFF.

This clone was counted a few times. The chain joins TRBV7-2 to TRBJ1-2; possibly TRBD1 for D (6 bases). V was cut by 6 bases and J by 2 bases, with 16 bases left in between. The CDR3 consists of 15 residues. Germline CDR1 and CDR2: SGHTA and FQGNSA. The CDR3: CASSRYRVENYGYTF. The CDR3 DNA follows: TGTGCCAGCAGTAGATACAGGGTCGAGAACTATGGCTACACCTTC.

This clone showed up just a few times. This chain connects TRBV5-1 to TRBJ2-3, with 14 positions matching TRBD2. The germline gives CDR1 SGHRS, CDR2 YFSETQ. This CDR3 has 18 amino acids. J was trimmed by 5 bases and V by 5 bases; bases with no gene match: 13. The CDR3 region is CASRSSTRLAGGKDTQYF. CDR3 bases: TGCGCCAGCAGATCCTCTACCCGACTAGCGGGAGGGAAAGATACGCAGTATTTT.

V usage is TRBV6-1 and J usage is TRBJ1-1, with 8 bases matching TRBD1. Germline CDR1 reads MNHNS; CDR2 reads SASEGT. V dropped 6 bases and J dropped 5; count of bases not matched to a gene: 8. The CDR3 totals 14 residues. This CDR3 is CASRDTGGNTEAFF. The CDR3 DNA reads as TGTGCCAGCAGGGATACAGGGGGGAATACTGAAGCTTTCTTT.

This rearrangement joins TRBV28 to TRBJ1-5, with 7 nucleotides matching TRBD1. The germline gives CDR1 MDHEN, CDR2 SYDVKM. V lost 7 bases to trimming and J lost 5 bases; unmatched junction nucleotides: 14. The CDR3 extends over 16 amino acids. This CDR3 reads CASTWTGPSPDQPQHF. In nucleotides, the CDR3 is TGTGCCAGCACTTGGACAGGCCCTTCGCCAGATCAGCCCCAGCATTTT.

The chain is built from TRBV28 and TRBJ1-5, with D possibly being TRBD1 (6 bases). The germline V gene encodes CDR1 MDHEN and CDR2 SYDVKM. The CDR3 is 14 amino acids. V lost 7 bases and J lost 5, with 15 bases in between. The CDR3 region is CASTSGTLDQPQHF. The CDR3 DNA is TGTGCCAGCACCTCCGGGACACTCGATCAGCCCCAGCATTTT. Together with reference TRBV28 and TRBJ1-5, the CDR3 gives the full variable domain: DVKVTQSSRYLVKRTGEKVFLECVQDMDHENMFWYRQDPGLGLRLIYFSYDVKMKEKGDIPEGYSVSREKKERFSLILESASTNQTSMYLCASTSGTLDQPQHFGDGTRLSIL.

The V and J genes are TRBV19 and TRBJ2-1; TRBD2 aligns across 10 bases. Unmatched junction bases numbered 7, after V lost 6 bases and J lost 8 bases. The germline V gene has CDR1 LNHDA and CDR2 SQIVND (reference sequence). CDR3 size: 14 residues. The CDR3 here is CASSTGLARYEQFF. CDR3 sequence (DNA): TGTGCCAGTAGCACGGGACTAGCGAGGTATGAGCAGTTCTTC.

This chain uses TRBV11-2 with TRBJ1-1, with a weak D call TRBD1 (6 bases). V was trimmed by 2 bases and J by 4 bases, leaving 14 bases between them. The CDR3 sequence is 15 residues long. CDR1 is SGHAT, CDR2 FQNNGV, per germline. The CDR3 is CASSLYLQGRTEAFF. In DNA form, the CDR3 reads TGTGCCAGCAGCTTATATCTACAGGGCCGCACTGAAGCTTTCTTT.

This clone appeared many times. The J gene is TRBJ2-1, the V gene TRBV19, with TRBD2 matching 8 bases. V shed 3 bases and J 2 bases; nucleotides not matched to a gene: 6. The CDR3 length is 16 residues. CDR1 and CDR2 from the germline V gene are LNHDA and SQIVND (reference sequence). The CDR3 nucleotides are TGTGCCAGTAGTATCGGCGGGAGGCCTCCCTACAATGAGCAGTTCTTC. This encodes CASSIGGRPPYNEQFF.

As to this clone: Other DNA sequences of this sample code for an identical CDR3. This chain uses TRBV14 with TRBJ1-1; the D is unclear. CDR3 length equals 13 residues. Between the trimmed V and J ends, which lost 1 base and 0 bases, there was a span of 3 bases. Germline V gene lookup returns CDR1 SGHDN and CDR2 FVKESK. The DNA of the CDR3 is TGTGCCAGCAGCCAAGCCTTGAACACTGAAGCTTTCTTT. Protein sequence: CASSQALNTEAFF.

The CDR3 nucleotides read TGTGCCAGCAGCTTCGGGAGGCTTCCTGGGGCCAACGTCCTGACTTTC. Its protein product is CASSFGRLPGANVLTF. The chain links TRBV7-2 to TRBJ2-6, with 7 positions matching TRBD2. Germline CDR1 and CDR2: SGHTA and FQGNSA. The CDR3 runs to 16 residues. Germline trimming cut 3 bases from V and 2 bases from J; bases unmatched to any gene: 4.

In its sample, this clone was seen a few times. The chain carries TRBV7-8 and TRBJ2-2; possible D gene TRBD1, 6 bases. Germline CDR1 is SGHVS and CDR2 is FQNEAQ. The CDR3 is made up of 14 amino acids. The V end was cut by 5 bases, the J end by 5 bases, with 12 bases between. CDR3 nucleotide sequence: TGTGCCAGCAGCGAATCAGGGGAGACCGGGGAGCTGTTTTTT. Its translation is CASSESGETGELFF.

The chain couples TRBV14 to TRBJ2-1; weak D call: TRBD1 (6 bases). The CDR3 spans 16 residues. V lost 1 base to trimming and J lost 0 bases, with 10 bases between them. Germline CDR1 reads SGHDN; CDR2 reads FVKESK. The CDR3 sequence is CASSQGWTASYNEQFF. CDR3 sequence (DNA): TGTGCCAGCAGCCAAGGTTGGACAGCCTCCTACAATGAGCAGTTCTTC.